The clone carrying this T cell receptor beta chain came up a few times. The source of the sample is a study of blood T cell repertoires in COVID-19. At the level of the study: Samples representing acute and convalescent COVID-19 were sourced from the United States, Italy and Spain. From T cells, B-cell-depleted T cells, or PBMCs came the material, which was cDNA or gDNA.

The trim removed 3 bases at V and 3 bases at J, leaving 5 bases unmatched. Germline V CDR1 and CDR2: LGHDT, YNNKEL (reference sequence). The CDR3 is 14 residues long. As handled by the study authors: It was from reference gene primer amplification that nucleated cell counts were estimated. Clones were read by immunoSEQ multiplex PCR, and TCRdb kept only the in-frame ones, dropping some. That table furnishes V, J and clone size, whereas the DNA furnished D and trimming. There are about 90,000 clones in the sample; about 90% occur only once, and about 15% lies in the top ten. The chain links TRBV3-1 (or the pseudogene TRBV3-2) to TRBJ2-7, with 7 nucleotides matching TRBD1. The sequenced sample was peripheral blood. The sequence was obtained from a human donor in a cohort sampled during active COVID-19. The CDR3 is CASSHHDRVYEQYF. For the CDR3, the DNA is TGTGCCAGCAGCCACCATGACAGGGTCTACGAGCAGTACTTC.